Following are 32 T cell receptor beta chains from one sample sequenced in a study of shared clonotypes between healthy human individuals. Repertoires were generated with immunoSEQ multiplex PCR, while TCRdb's copy carries only in-frame clones and drops some. The sample has roughly 300,000 clones, less than 75% seen once; the top ten hold less than 11%. The specimen sequenced was memory CD4+ T cells sorted from blood. Indicated subset: CD45RA-negative fraction. These receptor sequences come from a man aged 30 to 39 in good health.

This clone was seen more than once but under ten times. This chain connects TRBV28 to TRBJ2-3; TRBD2 aligns across 8 bases. Per the germline V gene, CDR1 is MDHEN and CDR2 is SYDVKM. After removal of 5 bases from V and 5 bases from J, the junction contained 12 bases not matched to a gene. The CDR3 runs to 16 residues. CDR3 residues: CASSSSGTGYGDTQYF. The CDR3 region has the DNA TGTGCCAGCAGTAGTAGCGGGACGGGTTACGGAGATACGCAGTATTTT. Looking up the rest from reference TRBV28 and TRBJ2-3 gives the full variable domain: DVKVTQSSRYLVKRTGEKVFLECVQDMDHENMFWYRQDPGLGLRLIYFSYDVKMKEKGDIPEGYSVSREKKERFSLILESASTNQTSMYLCASSSSGTGYGDTQYFGPGTRLTVL.

This sequence joins TRBV18 and TRBJ2-3; 8 bases align to TRBD1. Per germline, CDR1 KGHSH and CDR2 LQKENI. CDR3 length: 20 amino acids. V lost 4 bases and J lost 4; bases outside the gene matches: 22. CDR3 sequence: CASSLWTGQGFTKGADTQYF. In nucleotides, the CDR3 is TGTGCCAGCTCACTCTGGACTGGACAGGGATTTACAAAGGGTGCAGATACGCAGTATTTT. The whole variable domain, remainder taken from reference TRBV18 and TRBJ2-3, is NAGVMQNPRHLVRRRGQEARLRCSPMKGHSHVYWYRQLPEEGLKFMVYLQKENIIDESGMPKERFSAEFPKEGPSILRIQQVVRGDSAAYFCASSLWTGQGFTKGADTQYFGPGTRLTVL.

This chain connects TRBV4-3 to TRBJ1-4; the D gene is possibly TRBD1 (6 bases). Germline loops: CDR1 LGHNA, CDR2 YSLEER. The CDR3 is made up of 15 amino acids. V lost 3 bases to trimming and J lost 4 bases, with 12 bases between them. CDR3 loop: CASSQWTALNEKLFF. DNA for the CDR3: TGCGCCAGCAGCCAGTGGACAGCCCTTAATGAAAAACTGTTTTTT.

Notes on this clone: The sample holds other DNA sequences that translate to the same CDR3. This chain links TRBV28 with TRBJ1-4, with TRBD1 matching over 7 bases. CDR1 and CDR2 (germline): MDHEN, SYDVKM. Trimming removed 6 bases from V and 0 bases from J; junction bases left unmatched: 4. The CDR3 length is 15 residues. The CDR3 here is CASRGTDATNEKLFF. The CDR3 nucleotides read TGTGCCAGCAGAGGGACAGATGCAACTAATGAAAAACTGTTTTTT.

This CDR3 reads CASSFYRGNTEAFF. The CDR3 DNA follows: TGTGCCAGCAGTTTTTACAGGGGGAACACTGAAGCTTTCTTT. The chain has TRBV28 and TRBJ1-1; 7 bases line up with TRBD1. The CDR3 totals 14 residues. The germline CDR1 and CDR2 sequences are MDHEN and SYDVKM. Germline trimming cut 3 bases from V and 1 base from J; bases unmatched to any gene: 2.

The chain recombines TRBV28 with TRBJ2-3; 8 bases map to TRBD2. CDR1 MDHEN and CDR2 SYDVKM come from the germline V gene. The CDR3 totals 15 residues. The ends lost 5 bases at V and 2 bases at J; junction bases unmatched: 6. The CDR3 protein is CASSGQAGATDTQYF. The CDR3 DNA reads as TGTGCCAGCAGTGGACAAGCGGGAGCCACAGATACGCAGTATTTT. Together with reference TRBV28 and TRBJ2-3, the CDR3 gives the full variable domain: DVKVTQSSRYLVKRTGEKVFLECVQDMDHENMFWYRQDPGLGLRLIYFSYDVKMKEKGDIPEGYSVSREKKERFSLILESASTNQTSMYLCASSGQAGATDTQYFGPGTRLTVL.

The chain recombines TRBV5-6 with TRBJ2-3; 14 bases align to TRBD2. CDR1 and CDR2 (germline): SGHDT, YYEEEE. This CDR3 contains 16 residues. The trim removed 4 bases at V and 6 bases at J, leaving 7 bases unmatched. The CDR3 DNA reads as TGTGCCAGCAGCCAGGGACTAGCGGGAGTAACGGATACGCAGTATTTT. Its translation: CASSQGLAGVTDTQYF.

V usage is TRBV5-3 and J usage is TRBJ2-7; no definite D call. TRBV5-3 is classed as an ORF, of uncertain function. V was cut by 8 bases and J by 3 bases, with 15 bases left in between. The CDR3 covers 13 residues. The CDR3 loop is CASSPADGYEQYF. Here the CDR3 DNA reads TGTGCCAGCAGCCCCGCCGACGGCTACGAGCAGTACTTC.

As to this clone: It differs at one base from a far larger clone, so likely a read error. The V call is TRBV6-5, the J call TRBJ2-7, with D possibly being TRBD1 or TRBD2 (6 bases each). The CDR3 has 14 amino acids. Germline V CDR1 and CDR2: MNHEY, SVGAGI. As DNA, the CDR3 is TGTGCCGGCAGTCGTCAAGGGGGGTCCTACGAGCAGTACTTC. Amino acid sequence: CAGSRQGGSYEQYF.

This clone was detected only once. The chain couples TRBV5-4 to TRBJ2-1; D is possibly TRBD1 (8 bases). CDR1 SGHNT and CDR2 YYREEE come from the germline V gene (reference sequence). V was cut by 0 bases and J by 6 bases, with 16 bases left in between. CDR3 length equals 16 residues. The CDR3, as DNA: TGTGCCAGCAGCTTGGGGAGAGCGGGACAGGTCAATGAGCAGTTCTTC. Amino acids: CASSLGRAGQVNEQFF.

The V gene is TRBV14, the J gene TRBJ2-1, with TRBD2 identical over 7 bases. The CDR3 loop spans 18 amino acids. The germline V gene encodes CDR1 SGHDN and CDR2 FVKESK. Trimming at V came to 4 bases and at J to 6 bases, leaving 18 bases not matched to a gene. In DNA, the CDR3 is TGTGCCAGCAGCCCAAGGTTAATAGCGGGTAGTAGTTCCAATGAGCAGTTCTTC. Encoded protein: CASSPRLIAGSSSNEQFF.

The genes are TRBV4-2 and TRBJ2-2; no firm D call. This CDR3 spans 14 amino acids. Germline V gene sequence: CDR1 LGHNA, CDR2 YNFKEQ. Between the trimmed V and J ends, which lost 0 bases and 3 bases, there was a span of 5 bases. This chain's CDR3 is CASSQDWDTGELFF. The CDR3 nucleotides are TGTGCCAGCAGCCAAGACTGGGACACCGGGGAGCTGTTTTTT.

The gene calls are TRBV29-1 and TRBJ2-7; 7 nucleotides match TRBD2. Per the germline V gene, CDR1 is SQVTM and CDR2 is ANQGSEA. The CDR3 runs 13 residues. Trimming cost V 2 bases and J 5 bases; bases outside gene matches: 6. This chain's CDR3 is CSVEFQRENEQYF. The DNA for the CDR3 is TGCAGCGTTGAATTCCAGCGGGAAAACGAGCAGTACTTC.

Concerning this clone itself: A clone one base away is much larger, so this may be a read error. This sequence joins TRBV6-1 and TRBJ2-7, with D possibly TRBD1 on 5 matching bases. The germline V gene encodes CDR1 MNHNS and CDR2 SASEGT. Trimming cost V 6 bases and J 4 bases, with 7 bases left between them. This CDR3 region has 11 residues. This CDR3 is CASSREYEQYF. DNA for the CDR3: TGTGCCAGCAGCAGGGAATACGAGCAGTACTTC.

V and J are TRBV7-2 and TRBJ2-6; D is undetermined. CDR1 is SGHTA and CDR2 is FQGNSA in the germline V gene. The CDR3 contains 19 residues. The V end lost 3 bases, the J end lost 1 base, and 19 bases lay between the germline ends. CDR3 residues: CASSFVFSSARSGANVLTF. CDR3 bases: TGTGCCAGCAGCTTCGTGTTTTCGTCTGCGAGATCTGGGGCCAACGTCCTGACTTTC.

The chain has TRBV28 and TRBJ2-2; tentative D call: TRBD2 (6 bases). The CDR3 loop spans 16 amino acids. Trimming pared 4 bases from V and 5 bases from J, leaving 17 bases between. Germline V gene sequence: CDR1 MDHEN, CDR2 SYDVKM. The CDR3 is CASSSGGILGTGELFF. In DNA form, the CDR3 reads TGTGCCAGCAGTTCCGGGGGAATATTGGGGACCGGGGAGCTGTTTTTT.

V gene TRBV6-5 combines with J gene TRBJ2-7, with D uncertain. V lost 4 bases to trimming and J lost 6 bases, with 19 bases between them. The CDR3 spans 15 residues. Germline V lookup: CDR1 MNHEY, CDR2 SVGAGI. For the CDR3, the DNA is TGTGCCAGCAGTTCCCCAACTTTGCCCTCATCCGAGCAGTACTTC. Translation gives CASSSPTLPSSEQYF.

The V gene is TRBV30, the J gene TRBJ2-2; D possibly corresponds to TRBD2 (6 bases). CDR3 length: 15 amino acids. Trimming removed 0 bases at V and 5 bases at J, with 13 bases between. The germline gives CDR1 GTSNPN, CDR2 SVGIG (reference sequence). The chain's CDR3 is CAWSVLLGGTGELFF. The CDR3 nucleotides read TGTGCCTGGAGTGTACTTCTCGGGGGTACCGGGGAGCTGTTTTTT.

This clone showed up just a few times. This rearrangement joins TRBV6-1 to TRBJ2-5, with TRBD2 identical over 9 bases. The length of the CDR3 is 14 residues. Germline CDR1 and CDR2: MNHNS and SASEGT. The V segment lost 8 bases and the J segment 5 bases; nucleotides outside the gene matches: 9. CDR3 nucleotides: TGTGCCAGCCGCTCCGCGGGAGGGCTGGAGACCCAGTACTTC. It yields the protein CASRSAGGLETQYF.

The J gene is TRBJ2-3, the V gene TRBV5-1, with unresolved D. V was pared by 1 base and J by 1 base, with 13 bases between. In germline, CDR1 is SGHRS, CDR2 YFSETQ. The CDR3 totals 16 residues. The CDR3 DNA reads TGCGCCAGCAGCTTGTTGGCCCGTCTCGGCACAGATACGCAGTATTTT. Its translation is CASSLLARLGTDTQYF.

V usage is TRBV18 and J usage is TRBJ1-1; 9 bases are a match to TRBD1. CDR3 size: 16 residues. Per the germline V gene, CDR1 is KGHSH and CDR2 is LQKENI. V lost 3 bases, J lost 5 bases, and 10 bases stayed unmatched. The CDR3 DNA is TGTGCCAGCTCACCCGCCGGGACAGGGATTCTTACTGAAGCTTTCTTT. Its translation: CASSPAGTGILTEAFF.

This rearrangement joins TRBV5-1 to TRBJ2-7, with 9 bases identical to TRBD2. The J segment lost 3 bases and the V segment lost 7 bases, leaving 8 bases of the junction unmatched. Germline V CDR1 and CDR2: SGHRS, YFSETQ. The CDR3 contains 14 residues. CDR3 protein: CASRGVAGDYEQYF. In DNA, the CDR3 is TGCGCCAGCCGAGGTGTAGCGGGAGACTACGAGCAGTACTTC.

The V and J genes are TRBV2 and TRBJ2-3; 10 bases agree with TRBD2. Germline V lookup: CDR1 SNHLY, CDR2 FYNNEI. The CDR3 loop spans 15 amino acids. Losses at the gene ends were 5 bases for V and 2 bases for J; bases not matched to a gene: 4. CDR3 sequence (DNA): TGTGCCAGCAGTTTAGCGGGAGGTGACACAGATACGCAGTATTTT. It codes for CASSLAGGDTDTQYF.

This chain links TRBV7-9 with TRBJ1-2; 9 bases line up with TRBD1. Per the germline V gene, CDR1 is SEHNR and CDR2 is FQNEAQ (reference sequence). Unmatched junction bases numbered 6, after V lost 5 bases and J lost 2 bases. This CDR3 has 15 amino acids. DNA for the CDR3: TGTGCCAGCAGCCCGGGCGGACAGGGGAACTATGGCTACACCTTC. Translating it yields CASSPGGQGNYGYTF. Filled out from reference TRBV7-9 and TRBJ1-2, the complete variable domain reads DTGVSQNPRHKITKRGQNVTFRCDPISEHNRLYWYRQTLGQGPEFLTYFQNEAQLEKSRLLSDRFSAERPKGSFSTLEIQRTEQGDSAMYLCASSPGGQGNYGYTFGSGTRLTVV.

The V call is TRBV7-9, the J call TRBJ2-1; tentatively, D is TRBD2 (6 bases). The CDR3 covers 13 residues. Germline CDR1 SEHNR, CDR2 FQNEAQ (reference sequence). V dropped 5 bases and J dropped 9 bases, with 14 bases sitting between them. The CDR3 sequence: CASSRGTALEQFF. CDR3 nucleotide sequence: TGTGCCAGCAGCCGGGGGACCGCCCTTGAGCAGTTCTTC.

The chain carries TRBV7-2 and TRBJ2-1; 7 nucleotides line up with TRBD2. The germline V gene encodes CDR1 SGHTA and CDR2 FQGNSA. V dropped 6 bases and J dropped 10; count of bases not matched to a gene: 15. This CDR3 region has 15 residues. As DNA, the CDR3 is TGTGCCAGCAGTCCCTCCCTGGCGGGAGCTCGGGAGCAGTTCTTC. Encoded protein: CASSPSLAGAREQFF.

This clone was picked up a small number of times. This rearrangement joins TRBV11-2 to TRBJ2-1; TRBD2 matches 11 bases. The germline gives CDR1 SGHAT, CDR2 FQNNGV. V shed 0 bases and J 7 bases; nucleotides not matched to a gene: 14. The CDR3 extends over 19 amino acids. CDR3 sequence (DNA): TGTGCCAGCAGCTTAGATTTGGGTAGCGGGAGGGGAGCGAGGAATGAGCAGTTCTTC. Protein product: CASSLDLGSGRGARNEQFF.

This sequence joins TRBV5-6 and TRBJ2-1; 14 nucleotides line up with TRBD2. The germline gives CDR1 SGHDT, CDR2 YYEEEE. The length of the CDR3 is 16 residues. V lost 4 bases and J lost 3; bases outside the gene matches: 3. The CDR3 here is CASSPGLAGVYNEQFF. In DNA form, the CDR3 reads TGTGCCAGCAGCCCGGGACTAGCGGGAGTCTACAATGAGCAGTTCTTC. The whole variable domain, filled in from reference TRBV5-6 and TRBJ2-1, reads DAGVTQSPTHLIKTRGQQVTLRCSPKSGHDTVSWYQQALGQGPQFIFQYYEEEERQRGNFPDRFSGHQFPNYSSELNVNALLLGDSALYLCASSPGLAGVYNEQFFGPGTRLTVL.

The table lists this clone with a count of one. V is TRBV6-1 and J is TRBJ1-2; D not resolved. CDR1 and CDR2 (germline): MNHNS, SASEGT. The CDR3 has 13 amino acids. The V end was cut by 7 bases, the J end by 0 bases, with 9 bases between. DNA of the CDR3: TGTGCCAGCAAGGTCCACGCTAACTATGGCTACACCTTC. Residues: CASKVHANYGYTF.

The chain links TRBV7-8 to TRBJ1-2; D gene unclear. The CDR3 has 13 residues. The V end was cut by 3 bases, the J end by 8 bases, with 13 bases between. Germline loops: CDR1 SGHVS, CDR2 FQNEAQ. CDR3 coding DNA: TGTGCCAGCAGCTTGTTCGGAGGTATGGGCTACACCTTC. This translates into CASSLFGGMGYTF.

In this sample, this clone turned up once. The V call is TRBV5-1, the J call TRBJ1-1; the D gene is possibly TRBD1 (6 bases). This CDR3 contains 14 residues. Looked up from germline, CDR1 is SGHRS and CDR2 is YFSETQ. V was cut by 3 bases and J by 7 bases, with 16 bases left in between. Here the CDR3 reads CASSWGGLGDEAFF. CDR3 in DNA: TGCGCCAGCAGCTGGGGGGGCTTGGGGGATGAAGCTTTCTTT. Drawing the rest from reference TRBV5-1 and TRBJ1-1, the complete variable domain is KAGVTQTPRYLIKTRGQQVTLSCSPISGHRSVSWYQQTPGQGLQFLFEYFSETQRNKGNFPGRFSGRQFSNSRSEMNVSTLELGDSALYLCASSWGGLGDEAFFGQGTRLTVV.

The chain couples TRBV4-1 to TRBJ2-7; 7 bases line up with TRBD2. The germline CDR1 and CDR2 sequences are MGHRA and YSYEKL. The CDR3 sequence is 16 residues long. V lost 0 bases to trimming and J lost 7 bases; unmatched junction nucleotides: 12. The CDR3 coding sequence is TGCGCCAGCAGCCAAGAAGAAGTGGGGGGGATCTATGAGCAGTACTTC. Protein: CASSQEEVGGIYEQYF.